The 18 T cell receptor beta chains given below trace back to one sample, sequenced in a study of blood T cell repertoires in COVID-19. Profiled with immunoSEQ multiplex PCR; TCRdb holds only in-frame clones, not every one. The data contain 250,000 to 300,000 clones, around nine tenths of them singletons. What was sequenced was peripheral blood. The receptors derive from a man aged 45-65 years with acute or convalescent COVID-19.

Worth noting for this clone: The same CDR3 is also encoded by other DNA sequences in this sample. The V gene is TRBV7-2, the J gene TRBJ2-1, with D possibly matching TRBD2 (5 bases). Per germline, CDR1 SGHTA and CDR2 FQGNSA. The CDR3 has 14 amino acids. Trimming shortened V by 4 bases and J by 1 base, and 8 bases separated the two germline ends. The CDR3 here is CASSSRGSYNEQFF. Written as DNA, the CDR3 is TGTGCCAGCAGCTCTCGCGGGTCCTACAATGAGCAGTTCTTC.

The CDR3 is CASTRGQGGTEAFF. The CDR3 DNA sequence: TGTGCCAGCACTCGGGGACAGGGGGGCACTGAAGCTTTCTTT. V usage is TRBV6-4 and J usage is TRBJ1-1; 11 bases map to TRBD1. V dropped 7 bases and J dropped 4; count of bases not matched to a gene: 5. The CDR3 covers 14 residues. Per germline, CDR1 MRHNA and CDR2 SNTAGT.

The V call is TRBV12-3 or TRBV12-4, the J call TRBJ2-3, with TRBD2 matching over 8 bases. This CDR3 region has 11 residues. J lost 14 bases, V lost 5 bases, and 6 bases had no gene match. CDR3 sequence: CASSHGLAAYF. The CDR3 DNA reads TGTGCCAGCAGTCATGGACTAGCAGCGTATTTT.

This chain uses TRBV7-8 with TRBJ2-5; 10 nucleotides agree with TRBD1. The CDR3 covers 15 residues. Germline V gives CDR1 SGHVS, CDR2 FQNEAQ. Unmatched junction bases numbered 4, after V lost 2 bases and J lost 4 bases. The CDR3 coding sequence is TGTGCCAGCAGCTTACAGGGGGACAGGGGAGAGACCCAGTACTTC. It yields the protein CASSLQGDRGETQYF. The full variable domain, completed using reference TRBV7-8 and TRBJ2-5, is GAGVSQSPRYKVAKRGQDVALRCDPISGHVSLFWYQQALGQGPEFLTYFQNEAQLDKSGLPSDRFFAERPEGSVSTLKIQRTQQEDSAVYLCASSLQGDRGETQYFGPGTRLLVL.

V gene TRBV2 combines with J gene TRBJ2-3; D might be TRBD1 (6 bases). Germline V CDR1 and CDR2: SNHLY, FYNNEI. V dropped 3 bases and J dropped 8 bases, with 9 bases sitting between them. The CDR3 has 12 amino acids. CDR3 DNA: TGTGCCAGCAGTGACAGGGGCAGTACGCAGTATTTT. Translating gives CASSDRGSTQYF. The full variable domain, completed using reference TRBV2 and TRBJ2-3, is EPEVTQTPSHQVTQMGQEVILRCVPISNHLYFYWYRQILGQKVEFLVSFYNNEISEKSEIFDDQFSVERPDGSNFTLKIRSTKLEDSAMYFCASSDRGSTQYFGPGTRLTVL.

The gene calls are TRBV20-1 and TRBJ1-5; maybe TRBD1 (5 bases). The V end was cut by 3 bases, the J end by 4 bases, with 13 bases between. Germline V gene lookup returns CDR1 DFQATT and CDR2 SNEGSKA (reference sequence). The CDR3 runs to 14 residues. The CDR3 protein is CSASKGPGNQPQHF. As DNA, the CDR3 is TGCAGTGCTAGTAAGGGTCCAGGGAATCAGCCCCAGCATTTT.

The chain recombines TRBV10-1 with TRBJ2-5; D remains ambiguous. V was trimmed by 0 bases and J by 5 bases, leaving 10 bases between them. Germline V gene sequence: CDR1 WNHNN, CDR2 SYGVQD (reference sequence). The CDR3 totals 14 residues. CDR3 nucleotides: TGCGCCAGCAGTGAGTCTCCAAGCTCGGAGACCCAGTACTTC. The encoded protein is CASSESPSSETQYF.

The gene calls are TRBV30 and TRBJ2-1, with TRBD2 matching 7 bases. Germline V gene data show CDR1 as GTSNPN and CDR2 as SVGIG (reference sequence). J gave up 4 bases and V 0 bases, and 6 bases lay outside the gene matches. CDR3 length equals 15 residues. CDR3 sequence: CAWSVGASGYNEQFF. CDR3 in DNA: TGTGCCTGGAGTGTAGGAGCTAGCGGTTACAATGAGCAGTTCTTC.

The J gene is TRBJ1-1, the V gene TRBV30; 8 bases agree with TRBD1. CDR1 and CDR2 (germline): GTSNPN, SVGIG (reference sequence). V was clipped by 5 bases and J by 4 bases; unmatched bases: 6. CDR3 length equals 13 residues. CDR3: CAWEDRAGTEAFF. The CDR3 DNA reads TGTGCCTGGGAGGACAGGGCTGGCACTGAAGCTTTCTTT.

The rearrangement links TRBV2 to TRBJ1-5; TRBD1 agrees at 10 bases. J lost 7 bases, V lost 7 bases, and 10 bases had no gene match. The CDR3 is made up of 15 amino acids. Germline-derived CDR1 and CDR2 are SNHLY and FYNNEI. CDR3: CASTDRGGPGQPQHF. CDR3 coding DNA: TGTGCCAGCACGGACAGGGGGGGCCCAGGGCAGCCCCAGCATTTT.

The chain links TRBV30 to TRBJ2-7; 7 nucleotides match TRBD1. The CDR3 is made up of 13 amino acids. Germline CDR1 GTSNPN, CDR2 SVGIG (reference sequence). V lost 8 bases and J lost 4; bases outside the gene matches: 11. The CDR3 region has the DNA TGTGCCAGCGAACAGGGGACCGGGTACGAGCAGTACTTC. Translated, it gives CASEQGTGYEQYF. Combining the CDR3 with reference TRBV30 and TRBJ2-7 gives the whole variable domain SQTIHQWPATLVQPVGSPLSLECTVEGTSNPNLYWYRQAAGRGLQLLFYSVGIGQISSEVPQNLSASRPQDRQFILSSKKLLLSDSGFYLCASEQGTGYEQYFGPGTRLTVT.

This rearrangement joins TRBV7-9 to TRBJ1-5, with unresolved D. Per the germline V gene, CDR1 is SEHNR and CDR2 is FQNEAQ (reference sequence). Trimming removed 1 base at V and 0 bases at J, with 4 bases between. The CDR3 has 14 amino acids. As DNA, the CDR3 is TGTGCCAGCAGCTTAGGCTATAGCAATCAGCCCCAGCATTTT. Its translation is CASSLGYSNQPQHF.

Only one count was recorded for this clone. This rearrangement joins TRBV2 to TRBJ1-5; TRBD1 agrees at 8 bases. CDR1 SNHLY and CDR2 FYNNEI come from the germline V gene. Trimming removed 8 bases from V and 4 bases from J; junction bases left unmatched: 4. The CDR3 runs to 13 residues. The CDR3 bases are TGTGCCAGCCGGGGACAGGAGAATCAGCCCCAGCATTTT. Protein product: CASRGQENQPQHF.

The J gene is TRBJ2-7, the V gene TRBV5-1; possibly TRBD2 for D (6 bases). V shed 0 bases and J shed 2 bases, with 9 bases lying between them. This CDR3 spans 14 amino acids. Looked up from germline, CDR1 is SGHRS and CDR2 is YFSETQ. CDR3 in amino acids: CASSLVEGTYEQYF. The CDR3 bases are TGCGCCAGCAGCTTGGTGGAGGGAACCTACGAGCAGTACTTC.

The rearrangement links TRBV5-4 to TRBJ2-2; tentative D call: TRBD1 (6 bases). V lost 2 bases, J lost 7 bases, and 15 bases lay in between. Germline V lookup: CDR1 SGHNT, CDR2 YYREEE (reference sequence). This CDR3 spans 15 amino acids. In DNA, the CDR3 is TGTGCCAGCAGCTTCCCCACACAGGGAAACGGGGAGCTGTTTTTT. Its translation: CASSFPTQGNGELFF.

The chain has TRBV5-6 and TRBJ1-6; no clear D gene. The CDR3 length is 14 residues. The germline V and J ends were trimmed by 2 bases and 10 bases, with 13 bases remaining between them. Looked up from germline, CDR1 is SGHDT and CDR2 is YYEEEE. CDR3 region: CASSLIEIASPLHF. The CDR3 DNA reads TGTGCCAGCAGCTTAATTGAGATTGCCTCACCCCTCCACTTT. Complete variable domain (other parts from reference TRBV5-6 and TRBJ1-6): DAGVTQSPTHLIKTRGQQVTLRCSPKSGHDTVSWYQQALGQGPQFIFQYYEEEERQRGNFPDRFSGHQFPNYSSELNVNALLLGDSALYLCASSLIEIASPLHFGNGTRLTVT.

This chain uses TRBV2 with TRBJ1-5; D remains ambiguous. V was cut by 1 base and J by 7 bases, with 8 bases left in between. CDR1 is SNHLY and CDR2 is FYNNEI in the germline V gene. The CDR3 totals 13 residues. This chain's CDR3 is CASSEGGPQPQHF. The DNA of the CDR3 is TGTGCCAGCAGTGAAGGCGGGCCCCAGCCCCAGCATTTT.

The chain couples TRBV27 to TRBJ2-7; the match to TRBD1 covers 7 bases. The CDR3 covers 14 residues. CDR1 is MNHEY and CDR2 is SMNVEV in the germline V gene (reference sequence). V was pared by 0 bases and J by 3 bases, with 2 bases of the junction left unmatched. The CDR3 region has the DNA TGTGCCAGCAGTTTATCCGGACAGGACTACGAGCAGTACTTC. Translation gives CASSLSGQDYEQYF.